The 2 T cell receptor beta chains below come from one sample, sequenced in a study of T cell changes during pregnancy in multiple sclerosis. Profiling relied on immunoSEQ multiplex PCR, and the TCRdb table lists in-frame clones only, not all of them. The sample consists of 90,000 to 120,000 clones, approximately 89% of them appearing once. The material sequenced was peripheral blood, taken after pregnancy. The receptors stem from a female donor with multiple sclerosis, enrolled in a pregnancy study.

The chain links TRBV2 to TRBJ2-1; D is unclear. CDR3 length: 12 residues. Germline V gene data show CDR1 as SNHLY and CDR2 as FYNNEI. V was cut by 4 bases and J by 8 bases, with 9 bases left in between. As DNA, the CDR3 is TGTGCCAGCAGTGCTTCCCTACATGAGCAGTTCTTC. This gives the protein CASSASLHEQFF.

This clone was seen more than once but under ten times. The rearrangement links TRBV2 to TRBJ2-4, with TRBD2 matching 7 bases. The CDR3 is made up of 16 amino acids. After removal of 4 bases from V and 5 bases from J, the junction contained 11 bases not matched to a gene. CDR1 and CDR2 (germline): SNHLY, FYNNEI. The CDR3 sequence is CASSAGGLVIQNIQYF. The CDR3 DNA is TGTGCCAGCAGTGCGGGAGGACTAGTGATACAAAACATTCAGTACTTC.